This entry lists 30 T cell receptor beta chains sequenced from one sample in a study of T-cell reconstitution after alpha-beta-depleted transplantation in children. It was with unique molecular identifiers that the TCRbeta library was prepared. Each CDR3 protein gets one entry after TCRdb re-called the PCR reads with MiXCR. The table has some 830,000 distinct CDR3 sequences, under 20% seen once. Material: PBMCs, mostly from graft donor cells, obtained 360 days after TCRalphabeta/CD19-depleted stem cell transplant. The receptors stem from a male patient between 5 and 17 years old who had a stem cell transplant for acute lymphoblastic leukemia, so the T cells may come from the graft donor.

The V call is TRBV27, the J call TRBJ1-4, with D possibly matching TRBD1 (5 bases). Trimming stripped 3 bases from V and 7 bases from J, with 18 bases between. Germline V lookup: CDR1 MNHEY, CDR2 SMNVEV (reference sequence). The CDR3 length is 16 residues. The CDR3 loop is CASSLAGPGRAEKLFF. The CDR3 DNA is TGTGCCAGCAGTTTGGCAGGTCCAGGGCGGGCTGAAAAACTGTTTTTT.

The chain combines TRBV11-3 with TRBJ2-3; D is unclear. The germline V and J ends were trimmed by 4 bases and 1 base, with 12 bases remaining between them. Germline V gives CDR1 SGHNT, CDR2 YENEEA. The CDR3 is made up of 15 amino acids. CDR3 amino acids: CASSSPGGRTDTQYF. DNA for the CDR3: TGTGCCAGCAGCTCCCCGGGCGGACGCACAGATACGCAGTATTTT.

J is TRBJ2-3 and V is TRBV4-1, with 12 bases identical to TRBD2. With 3 bases clipped from V and 2 bases from J, the junction kept 6 bases outside the gene matches. CDR3 length equals 17 residues. Germline loops: CDR1 MGHRA, CDR2 YSYEKL. This CDR3 is CASSQILAGGYTDTQYF. The DNA for the CDR3 is TGCGCCAGCAGCCAGATTCTAGCGGGAGGGTACACAGATACGCAGTATTTT.

The chain is built from TRBV15 and TRBJ2-2; possibly TRBD2 for D (6 bases). In germline, CDR1 is LNHNV, CDR2 YYDKDF (reference sequence). This CDR3 comprises 16 residues. Deletions cut 0 bases from V and 5 bases from J, with 13 bases between. The chain's CDR3 is CATSRDHWRVTGELFF. In DNA, the CDR3 is TGTGCCACCAGCAGAGATCATTGGAGGGTTACCGGGGAGCTGTTTTTT.

Only a few counts were recorded for this clonotype. The chain uses TRBV12-3 or TRBV12-4 and TRBJ2-2, with a tentative D call TRBD2 (6 bases). V lost 7 bases, J lost 1 base, and 10 bases lay in between. CDR3 length: 14 residues. The CDR3 here is CASNPAGNTGELFF. The DNA of the CDR3 is TGTGCCAGCAACCCAGCGGGGAACACCGGGGAGCTGTTTTTT.

This clonotype was picked up many times. The rearrangement links TRBV10-2 to TRBJ2-2; TRBD1 or TRBD2 may be the D gene (5 bases each). The CDR3 runs 17 residues. V dropped 2 bases and J dropped 7 bases, with 20 bases sitting between them. Germline V gene data show CDR1 as WSHSY and CDR2 as SAAADI. The CDR3 loop is CASSEERGKLYLGELFF. For the CDR3, the DNA is TGCGCCAGCAGTGAGGAGAGGGGCAAGCTCTATCTCGGGGAGCTGTTTTTT.

This clonotype appeared many times. This sequence joins TRBV5-1 and TRBJ2-1, with a weak D call TRBD2 (5 bases). The CDR3 has 15 amino acids. Germline assignment: CDR1 SGHRS and CDR2 YFSETQ. V was shortened by 2 bases and J by 9 bases, with 18 bases between the two germline ends. The CDR3 DNA follows: TGCGCCAGCAGCTTCGCCAATTGGGGAGCAGGTGAGCAGTTCTTC. This codes for CASSFANWGAGEQFF.

The V call is TRBV24-1, the J call TRBJ1-6; 7 bases map to TRBD1. V dropped 10 bases and J dropped 14; count of bases not matched to a gene: 22. This CDR3 has 16 amino acids. Germline CDR1 and CDR2: KGHDR and SFDVKD. The CDR3 loop is CATFWRTGPAKGTLHF. The CDR3 DNA is TGTGCCACTTTTTGGAGGACAGGCCCCGCTAAGGGGACCCTCCACTTT.

V gene TRBV5-1 combines with J gene TRBJ2-7; 9 bases agree with TRBD1. CDR1 and CDR2 (germline): SGHRS, YFSETQ. Trimming removed 3 bases from V and 4 bases from J; junction bases left unmatched: 8. The CDR3 is 15 residues long. The CDR3 here is CASSWRTGEGYEQYF. The CDR3 DNA sequence: TGCGCCAGCAGCTGGCGGACAGGGGAGGGTTACGAGCAGTACTTC.

In its sample, this clonotype was seen many times. V is TRBV29-1 and J is TRBJ2-5, with D unresolved. Germline CDR1 reads SQVTM; CDR2 reads ANQGSEA. The CDR3 spans 12 residues. Trimming stripped 6 bases from V and 9 bases from J, with 17 bases between. CDR3 nucleotides: TGCAGCGTGGTGGGGTCCGGTAACTCCCAGTACTTC. Its translation is CSVVGSGNSQYF.

Ten or more counts support this clonotype. V gene TRBV12-3 or TRBV12-4 combines with J gene TRBJ2-7; 8 bases align to TRBD1. The CDR3 consists of 12 residues. Trimming at V came to 6 bases and at J to 6 bases, leaving 4 bases not matched to a gene. CDR3 in DNA: TGTGCCAGCAGAACCGGGACAGGCGAGCAGTACTTC. Translated: CASRTGTGEQYF.

This clonotype was counted ten times or more. The rearrangement joins TRBV12-3 or TRBV12-4 to TRBJ2-1; tentatively, D is TRBD2 (5 bases). V was clipped by 5 bases and J by 4 bases, with 12 bases between them. The CDR3 contains 14 residues. The CDR3 nucleotides read TGTGCCAGCAGTCCTAGCCCCGTATACAATGAGCAGTTCTTC. Amino acid sequence: CASSPSPVYNEQFF.

Comment on this clonotype: Since a much larger clone is just one base distant, this may be a read error. The rearrangement uses TRBV5-1 and TRBJ1-4, with D possibly matching TRBD1 (5 bases). Germline V gene data show CDR1 as SGHRS and CDR2 as YFSETQ. CDR3 length equals 13 residues. The ends were cut back, 7 bases at V and 2 bases at J, with 9 bases in the middle. The CDR3 protein is CASGRQTNEKLFF. CDR3 nucleotides: TGCGCCAGCGGGAGACAGACTAATGAAAAACTGTTTTTT.

In this sample, this clonotype turned up a few times. The chain employs TRBV10-3 and TRBJ2-7, with D tentatively TRBD2 (6 bases). The V end was cut by 3 bases, the J end by 5 bases, with 20 bases between. The CDR3 extends over 16 amino acids. CDR1 is ENHRY, CDR2 SYGVKD, per germline. In nucleotides, the CDR3 is TGTGCCATCAGTGACTCGACACTGACTAGTGTTGACGAGCAGTACTTC. Its protein is CAISDSTLTSVDEQYF.

This clonotype appeared a few times. The chain is built from TRBV6-5 and TRBJ1-2; D is possibly TRBD1 (5 bases). Trimming took off 0 bases at V and 0 bases at J, with 5 bases between the two ends. The CDR3 is made up of 14 amino acids. Germline values: CDR1 MNHEY, CDR2 SVGAGI. The CDR3 region is CASSYSTANYGYTF. The DNA for the CDR3 is TGTGCCAGCAGTTACTCGACAGCTAACTATGGCTACACCTTC.

The chain combines TRBV6-1 with TRBJ2-7, with D maybe TRBD2 (7 bases). The CDR3 has 13 residues. V was trimmed by 5 bases and J by 6 bases, leaving 14 bases between them. Germline V gene sequence: CDR1 MNHNS, CDR2 SASEGT. The CDR3 DNA reads as TGTGCCAGCAGTATGCGGGGGCCAGGCGAGCAGTACTTC. Translated: CASSMRGPGEQYF.

This clonotype was seen a handful of times. This chain uses TRBV4-1 with TRBJ2-7; 9 nucleotides align to TRBD2. This CDR3 is 16 amino acids long. The V gene end was trimmed by 0 bases and the J gene end by 2 bases; junction bases not matched to a gene: 5. CDR1 is MGHRA and CDR2 is YSYEKL in the germline V gene. CDR3 in DNA: TGCGCCAGCAGCCAAGAGTCACTAGCGGGTACCTACGAGCAGTACTTC. It translates to CASSQESLAGTYEQYF.

Ten or more counts support this clonotype. The chain joins TRBV12-3 or TRBV12-4 to TRBJ2-2; 8 positions match TRBD1. The CDR3 runs 15 residues. V lost 6 bases, J lost 5 bases, and 8 bases stayed unmatched. In DNA form, the CDR3 reads TGTGCCAGCAGACTAGACAGGGGAGGTACCGGGGAGCTGTTTTTT. Translating it yields CASRLDRGGTGELFF.

The table lists this clonotype with a few counts. V is TRBV27 and J is TRBJ2-2; no clear D. Germline V gene lookup returns CDR1 MNHEY and CDR2 SMNVEV (reference sequence). This CDR3 region has 14 residues. Trimming pared 7 bases from V and 4 bases from J, leaving 13 bases between. Here the CDR3 DNA reads TGTGCCAGCACCCCCATTCGGGCCACCGGGGAGCTGTTTTTT. The encoded protein is CASTPIRATGELFF.

This clonotype has a handful of counts. CDR3 sequence (DNA): TGTGCCAGCAGCTCCTGGACTAGCGGGAGCCCAGATACGCAGTATTTT. Its protein is CASSSWTSGSPDTQYF. This sequence joins TRBV7-3 and TRBJ2-3; 13 bases match TRBD2. Unmatched junction bases numbered 5, after V lost 4 bases and J lost 4 bases. The germline V gene has CDR1 SGHTA and CDR2 FQGTGA. This CDR3 has 16 residues.

This clonotype has a handful of counts. The chain's CDR3 is CASSYVTGAYEQYF. CDR3 nucleotide sequence: TGTGCCAGCAGTTATGTGACAGGTGCCTACGAGCAGTACTTC. The genes are TRBV6-5 and TRBJ2-7; the D gene is possibly TRBD1 (6 bases). The CDR3 has 14 residues. V shed 3 bases and J shed 2 bases, with 11 bases lying between them. CDR1 and CDR2 (germline): MNHEY, SVGAGI.

This rearrangement joins TRBV5-6 to TRBJ2-1; TRBD2 aligns across 8 bases. Germline assignment: CDR1 SGHDT and CDR2 YYEEEE. The CDR3 is 17 residues long. Germline trimming cut 4 bases from V and 4 bases from J; bases unmatched to any gene: 13. The CDR3 sequence: CASSLPWAGGRYNEQFF. The CDR3 DNA follows: TGTGCCAGCAGCCTCCCCTGGGCGGGGGGCAGGTACAATGAGCAGTTCTTC.

On this clonotype itself: A read error may be the cause here, since a much bigger clone is one base away. Because it lacks the conserved phenylalanine or tryptophan at the end, this CDR3 is likely a read error. J is TRBJ2-6 and V is TRBV5-1; D gene unclear. Germline lookup yields CDR1 SGHRS and CDR2 YFSETQ. The CDR3 has 14 amino acids. Trimming removed 4 bases from V and 4 bases from J, with 9 bases in between. CDR3 loop: CASSELYGANVLTS. Written as DNA, the CDR3 is TGCGCCAGCAGCGAACTGTACGGGGCCAACGTCCTGACTTCC.

CDR3 region: CASSQDVGSGPPYEQYF. CDR3 bases: TGTGCCAGCAGCCAAGACGTGGGCAGCGGACCTCCCTACGAGCAGTACTTC. The chain links TRBV4-2 to TRBJ2-7; the D gene is possibly TRBD2 (5 bases). Germline V gene sequence: CDR1 LGHNA, CDR2 YNFKEQ. The CDR3 spans 17 residues. Trimming pared 0 bases from V and 2 bases from J, leaving 17 bases between.

This chain joins TRBV6-5 and TRBJ2-2, with TRBD1 as a possible D gene (6 bases). Trimming removed 1 base at V and 2 bases at J, with 17 bases between. This CDR3 is 18 amino acids long. Germline assignment: CDR1 MNHEY and CDR2 SVGAGI. As DNA, the CDR3 is TGTGCCAGCAGTTACTGGGCCCAGGGGCGGAGAAACACCGGGGAGCTGTTTTTT. It translates to CASSYWAQGRRNTGELFF.

This clonotype showed up just once. The V gene is TRBV7-3, the J gene TRBJ2-1, with 10 bases identical to TRBD2. Germline CDR1 SGHTA, CDR2 FQGTGA. The J segment lost 0 bases and the V segment lost 9 bases, leaving 8 bases of the junction unmatched. The CDR3 totals 16 residues. The CDR3 protein is CASKPIAGGSYNEQFF. The CDR3 nucleotides read TGTGCCAGTAAACCCATAGCGGGAGGCTCCTACAATGAGCAGTTCTTC. The full variable domain, rest sourced from reference TRBV7-3 and TRBJ2-1, is GAGVSQTPSNKVTEKGKYVELRCDPISGHTALYWYRQSLGQGPEFLIYFQGTGAADDSGLPNDRFFAVRPEGSVSTLKIQRTERGDSAVYLCASKPIAGGSYNEQFFGPGTRLTVL.

J is TRBJ2-5 and V is TRBV30; D remains unclear. Germline V lookup: CDR1 GTSNPN, CDR2 SVGIG (reference sequence). CDR3 length equals 13 residues. With 0 bases removed from V and 5 bases from J, the gap between germline ends came to 10 bases. The CDR3 DNA reads as TGTGCCTGGAGTGTGGAAGAATGGGAGACCCAGTACTTC. Translation gives CAWSVEEWETQYF.

Here the CDR3 reads CASSLYFKGDTQYF. CDR3 nucleotide sequence: TGTGCCAGCAGCTTATATTTCAAGGGAGATACGCAGTATTTT. The V and J genes are TRBV7-8 and TRBJ2-3, with D unresolved. V dropped 2 bases and J dropped 5 bases, with 11 bases sitting between them. CDR1 is SGHVS and CDR2 is FQNEAQ in the germline V gene. The CDR3 runs to 14 residues.

The chain joins TRBV20-1 to TRBJ2-7; the match to TRBD1 covers 9 bases. The CDR3 is 15 amino acids. The ends lost 4 bases at V and 4 bases at J; junction bases unmatched: 11. CDR1 is DFQATT and CDR2 is SNEGSKA in the germline V gene (reference sequence). The CDR3 DNA reads TGCAGTGCTATTTCACCGGGACAGGGAGTGTACGAGCAGTACTTC. Translated, it gives CSAISPGQGVYEQYF.

Only a few counts were recorded for this clonotype. The CDR3 DNA is TGTGCCAGCAGCTTAAAGGGCAGGGAGGTGGAAAACATTCAGTACTTC. Translated, it gives CASSLKGREVENIQYF. The rearrangement joins TRBV7-8 to TRBJ2-4; TRBD2 might be the D (6 bases). This CDR3 region has 16 residues. The V gene's germline CDR1 is SGHVS and CDR2 FQNEAQ. V lost 2 bases and J 5 bases, leaving 16 bases between the germline ends.